The 3 T cell receptor beta chains below were found in one sample sequenced in a study of T cells in Graves' hyperthyroidism and ophthalmopathy. RNA transcripts gave rise to amplified TCR beta CDR3 regions. A first-round RT-PCR of the TCR CDR3 used the HTBI primer set. TCRdb fed the multiplex PCR reads into MiXCR, producing one record per CDR3 protein. The sample lists roughly 800,000 distinct CDR3 sequences; 38% were seen once. Sequenced input: blood. Receptor source: a man aged 18 to 30 with Graves' hyperthyroidism.

This clonotype was counted many times. This chain links TRBV7-9 with TRBJ2-7; 8 bases map to TRBD2. Germline V gene lookup returns CDR1 SEHNR and CDR2 FQNEAQ (reference sequence). With V trimmed by 5 bases and J by 2 bases, 8 bases remained unmatched. This CDR3 contains 15 residues. The DNA for the CDR3 is TGTGCCAGCAGCCGTACCGGGACTAGTGCCTACGAGCAGTACTTC. Translated: CASSRTGTSAYEQYF.

The J gene is TRBJ2-2, the V gene TRBV12-3 or TRBV12-4; D assignment may be TRBD1 or TRBD2 (5 bases each). V was trimmed by 7 bases and J by 13 bases, leaving 19 bases between them. The CDR3 is made up of 13 amino acids. The CDR3 is CASNPGSTEGLFF. CDR3 sequence (DNA): TGTGCCAGCAACCCAGGGAGCACCGAGGGGCTGTTTTTT.

Notes on this clonotype: A read error may be the cause here, since a much bigger clone is one base away. The chain uses TRBV11-2 and TRBJ1-1, with 9 nucleotides matching TRBD1. The germline V gene has CDR1 SGHAT and CDR2 FQNNGV. This CDR3 comprises 15 residues. Trimming at V came to 5 bases and at J to 4 bases, leaving 8 bases not matched to a gene. In nucleotides, the CDR3 is TGTGCCAGCAGCCCATTGGGACAGGGTGGCACTGAAGCTTTCTTT. The encoded protein is CASSPLGQGGTEAFF.